The 25 T cell receptor beta chains below were found in one sample sequenced in a study of T cell responses to AZD1222 COVID-19 vaccine (dated by TCRdb to the early 2020s). The method was the immunoSEQ multiplex PCR assay. TCRdb carries this immuneACCESS record with in-frame sequences only. Its versions omit some clonotypes, under half of them owing to an unresolved V gene in the studies checked, with the rest unexplained. The sample records 130,000 to 150,000 clones, approximately 90% of which are singletons. Together, the top ten hold approximately 2% of the sample. Taken with the paper, the label for time point translates to: about 28 days (+/-7) after the second vaccine dose. Sample: peripheral blood, taken 28 days after the second AZD1222 dose. These TCRs come from an adult who received the AZD1222 COVID-19 vaccine.

The J gene is TRBJ1-4, the V gene TRBV6-5, with D unresolved. Germline CDR1 is MNHEY and CDR2 is SVGAGI. V shed 6 bases and J shed 10 bases, with 15 bases lying between them. The CDR3 totals 13 residues. The CDR3 DNA is TGTGCCAGCAGACAAAACCTCCGAGGAAAACTGTTTTTT. Translation: CASRQNLRGKLFF.

This sequence joins TRBV5-1 and TRBJ2-7; no definite D call. CDR1 SGHRS and CDR2 YFSETQ come from the germline V gene. V was pared by 3 bases and J by 6 bases, with 13 bases between. The CDR3 covers 13 residues. The CDR3 nucleotides read TGCGCCAGCAGCTCGCACACTCCCGGCGAGCAGTACTTC. Translating gives CASSSHTPGEQYF.

The V gene is TRBV3-1 (or the pseudogene TRBV3-2), the J gene TRBJ1-4; no reliable D call. Per the germline V gene, CDR1 is LGHDT and CDR2 is YNNKEL (reference sequence). V was cut by 0 bases and J by 8 bases, with 13 bases left in between. This CDR3 contains 15 residues. CDR3 residues: CASSQDGNVGEKLFF. The CDR3 DNA follows: TGTGCCAGCAGCCAAGATGGAAACGTCGGGGAAAAACTGTTTTTT.

The chain couples TRBV5-6 to TRBJ1-6; weak D call: TRBD1 (5 bases). Looked up from germline, CDR1 is SGHDT and CDR2 is YYEEEE. V was shortened by 9 bases and J by 10 bases, with 20 bases between the two germline ends. The CDR3 extends over 14 amino acids. The CDR3 sequence: CATQRGYGDSPLHF. In nucleotides, the CDR3 is TGTGCCACCCAGAGGGGTTACGGGGACTCACCCCTCCACTTT.

This clone was picked up a small number of times. The rearrangement joins TRBV2 to TRBJ2-1, with a tentative D call TRBD2 (6 bases). Germline values: CDR1 SNHLY, CDR2 FYNNEI. The CDR3 runs to 15 residues. Trimming pared 10 bases from V and 7 bases from J, leaving 23 bases between. The CDR3 is CAITREWGGWNEQFF. Here the CDR3 DNA reads TGTGCCATAACCAGGGAGTGGGGAGGATGGAATGAGCAGTTCTTC.

V usage is TRBV6-5 and J usage is TRBJ2-2, with unresolved D. Germline values: CDR1 MNHEY, CDR2 SVGAGI. Trimming shortened V by 6 bases and J by 6 bases, and 11 bases separated the two germline ends. CDR3 size: 13 residues. CDR3 coding DNA: TGTGCCAGCAGACACGATAAATCCGGGGAGCTGTTTTTT. It is translated as CASRHDKSGELFF.

J is TRBJ1-1 and V is TRBV7-3; D is unresolved. The V gene's germline CDR1 is SGHTA and CDR2 FQGTGA. The CDR3 has 13 amino acids. Trimming pared 3 bases from V and 1 base from J, leaving 6 bases between. The CDR3 loop reads CASSFDANTEAFF. The CDR3 DNA reads as TGTGCCAGCAGCTTTGACGCGAACACTGAAGCTTTCTTT.

The chain combines TRBV5-1 with TRBJ1-6, with 7 positions matching TRBD1. Germline loops: CDR1 SGHRS, CDR2 YFSETQ. The J segment lost 13 bases and the V segment lost 4 bases, leaving 5 bases of the junction unmatched. The CDR3 runs 12 residues. The CDR3 nucleotides read TGCGCCAGCAGCCCGGGACAGCCGCCCCTCCACTTT. Translation gives CASSPGQPPLHF. The whole variable domain, remainder taken from reference TRBV5-1 and TRBJ1-6, is KAGVTQTPRYLIKTRGQQVTLSCSPISGHRSVSWYQQTPGQGLQFLFEYFSETQRNKGNFPGRFSGRQFSNSRSEMNVSTLELGDSALYLCASSPGQPPLHFGNGTRLTVT.

This clone was recorded once. The genes are TRBV13 and TRBJ2-5; no firm D call. Germline V gives CDR1 PRHDT, CDR2 FYEKMQ (reference sequence). V was cut by 3 bases and J by 5 bases, with 7 bases left in between. The CDR3 covers 12 residues. The CDR3 is CASSFGRETQYF. The CDR3 DNA sequence: TGTGCCAGCAGCTTCGGGCGCGAGACCCAGTACTTC.

This chain connects TRBV2 to TRBJ2-7; possible D gene TRBD1, 6 bases. The CDR3 runs 13 residues. Trimming removed 6 bases from V and 4 bases from J, with 13 bases in between. CDR1 and CDR2 from the germline V gene are SNHLY and FYNNEI. CDR3 residues: CASRETGSYEQYF. CDR3 in DNA: TGTGCCAGCAGAGAAACAGGGTCGTACGAGCAGTACTTC.

This chain joins TRBV7-2 and TRBJ1-4; the D is unclear. Looked up from germline, CDR1 is SGHTA and CDR2 is FQGNSA. The CDR3 extends over 16 amino acids. V gave up 2 bases and J gave up 3 bases, with 13 bases separating them. CDR3 in amino acids: CASSLFQARPNEKLFF. CDR3 bases: TGTGCCAGCAGCTTATTCCAGGCCCGCCCTAATGAAAAACTGTTTTTT.

This clone appeared once. The chain links TRBV9 to TRBJ1-1; 7 bases match TRBD1. CDR3 size: 14 residues. Germline V CDR1 and CDR2: SGDLS, YYNGEE. Trimming removed 5 bases from V and 1 base from J; junction bases left unmatched: 5. The CDR3 DNA sequence: TGTGCCAGCAGTAAAACAGGGGCGAACACTGAAGCTTTCTTT. Translating gives CASSKTGANTEAFF. The whole variable domain, filled in from reference TRBV9 and TRBJ1-1, reads DSGVTQTPKHLITATGQRVTLRCSPRSGDLSVYWYQQSLDQGLQFLIQYYNGEERAKGNILERFSAQQFPDLHSELNLSSLELGDSALYFCASSKTGANTEAFFGQGTRLTVV.

The chain links TRBV7-9 to TRBJ1-1, with D unclear. The ends were cut back, 1 base at V and 8 bases at J, with 14 bases in the middle. CDR3 length: 14 amino acids. Looked up from germline, CDR1 is SEHNR and CDR2 is FQNEAQ (reference sequence). CDR3 nucleotide sequence: TGTGCCAGCAGCTTAGTGGCAGGTTTTCCGGAAGCTTTCTTT. Amino acid sequence: CASSLVAGFPEAFF.

The CDR3 is CASSRNPGGGGGYTF. The CDR3 region has the DNA TGTGCCAGCAGCCGCAACCCCGGGGGCGGAGGTGGCTACACCTTC. The genes are TRBV16 and TRBJ1-2, with a tentative D call TRBD1 (6 bases). V lost 4 bases and J 7 bases, leaving 19 bases between the germline ends. The CDR3 spans 15 residues. Germline CDR1 and CDR2: KGHSY and FQNENV.

The J gene is TRBJ1-1, the V gene TRBV5-5, with a possible D match to TRBD1 (6 bases). The CDR3 runs 14 residues. Between the trimmed V and J ends, which lost 2 bases and 2 bases, there was a span of 10 bases. Germline V gives CDR1 SGHKS, CDR2 YYEKEE (reference sequence). The CDR3 is CASSFTGFNTEAFF. The CDR3 DNA is TGTGCCAGCAGCTTCACAGGGTTTAACACTGAAGCTTTCTTT.

The chain employs TRBV6-2 or TRBV6-3 and TRBJ1-5; 7 bases are a match to TRBD1. Trimming at V came to 6 bases and at J to 0 bases, leaving 5 bases not matched to a gene. The CDR3 totals 15 residues. Germline CDR1 MNHEY, CDR2 SVGEGT. For the CDR3, the DNA is TGTGCCAGCAGCCACAGGGGAAATAGCAATCAGCCCCAGCATTTT. As protein: CASSHRGNSNQPQHF.

This chain links TRBV9 with TRBJ1-5, with D possibly TRBD1 on 5 matching bases. The CDR3 is 16 amino acids. The germline CDR1 and CDR2 sequences are SGDLS and YYNGEE. Trimming pared 3 bases from V and 3 bases from J, leaving 16 bases between. The CDR3 coding sequence is TGTGCCAGCAGCGCGGGGGGTGAAACTAACAATCAGCCCCAGCATTTT. As protein: CASSAGGETNNQPQHF.

The chain couples TRBV12-3 or TRBV12-4 to TRBJ1-1; D might be TRBD1 (6 bases). This CDR3 has 11 residues. The V end was cut by 3 bases, the J end by 9 bases, with 8 bases between. CDR3 sequence (DNA): TGTGCCAGCAGTTTTGGGGGCCAAGCTTTCTTT. Amino acid sequence: CASSFGGQAFF.

V and J are TRBV27 and TRBJ1-1, with no clear D. This CDR3 region has 14 residues. Trimming took 4 bases from V and 5 from J, leaving 14 bases between them. Germline loops: CDR1 MNHEY, CDR2 SMNVEV (reference sequence). CDR3: CASSSYHSGTEAFF. In DNA form, the CDR3 reads TGTGCCAGCAGTTCTTATCACTCGGGGACTGAAGCTTTCTTT.

The V gene is TRBV7-3, the J gene TRBJ2-2; D may be TRBD2 (5 bases). This CDR3 has 15 residues. The germline V and J ends were trimmed by 2 bases and 3 bases, with 10 bases remaining between them. CDR1 SGHTA and CDR2 FQGTGA come from the germline V gene. The CDR3 spells CASSLERADTGELFF. DNA for the CDR3: TGTGCCAGCAGCTTAGAGAGGGCGGACACCGGGGAGCTGTTTTTT.

The V and J genes are TRBV29-1 and TRBJ2-5; TRBD2 matches at 7 bases. The CDR3 totals 14 residues. J lost 2 bases, V lost 4 bases, and 7 bases had no gene match. Germline values: CDR1 SQVTM, CDR2 ANQGSEA. The CDR3: CSVVFTSEQETQYF. For the CDR3, the DNA is TGCAGCGTTGTTTTTACTAGCGAACAAGAGACCCAGTACTTC.

This chain connects TRBV19 to TRBJ2-1; 10 nucleotides align to TRBD2. This CDR3 contains 14 residues. From germline, CDR1 is LNHDA and CDR2 SQIVND (reference sequence). V lost 10 bases and J lost 10; bases outside the gene matches: 13. The CDR3 coding sequence is TGTGCCACTAGAGGGCTAGCGGGAGATGGGGAGCAGTTCTTC. Its protein is CATRGLAGDGEQFF.

The rearrangement uses TRBV7-8 and TRBJ1-2, with 8 bases that match TRBD1. The CDR3 extends over 15 amino acids. Germline-derived CDR1 and CDR2 are SGHVS and FQNEAQ. J lost 4 bases, V lost 5 bases, and 9 bases had no gene match. The CDR3: CASSPMDRVGYGYTF. The CDR3 DNA follows: TGTGCCAGCAGCCCCATGGACAGGGTAGGCTATGGCTACACCTTC.

The genes are TRBV18 and TRBJ2-7; D not certain. The CDR3 contains 12 residues. CDR1 is KGHSH and CDR2 is LQKENI in the germline V gene. Trimming removed 5 bases at V and 4 bases at J, with 9 bases between. The CDR3 DNA follows: TGTGCCAGCTCATCCACAGATTACGAGCAGTACTTC. Residues: CASSSTDYEQYF.

This clone turned up a few times. V is TRBV30 and J is TRBJ2-7, with 10 bases lining up with TRBD1. Trimming cost V 0 bases and J 7 bases; bases outside gene matches: 6. This CDR3 has 14 amino acids. Per the germline V gene, CDR1 is GTSNPN and CDR2 is SVGIG (reference sequence). The CDR3 bases are TGTGCCTGGAGTGTAGGACAGGGGGTTGGGGAGCAGTACTTC. Translation gives CAWSVGQGVGEQYF.